This T cell receptor beta chain was recovered during a study of cytomegalovirus exposure and HLA in healthy donors. Points from the study as a whole: Most TCR sequences proved rare, with some public TCRs found in many donors. Analyzed later, association rates of TCRs varied across HLA loci, with DRB1 most and HLA-C fewest.

J gave up 1 base and V 6 bases, and 6 bases lay outside the gene matches. Germline V gene lookup returns CDR1 SGHNT and CDR2 YYREEE (reference sequence). There are 14 residues in the CDR3. About this clone itself: What it recognizes is unknown.

The PCR made use of 60 Vbeta and 13 Jbeta primers. The data were produced by immunoSEQ multiplex PCR, yet TCRdb's version contains in-frame clones alone and is incomplete. The sample carries some 64,000 clones, 80% to 90% recorded once. The sequencing sample was made of PBMCs. The chain has TRBV5-4 and TRBJ2-7; TRBD1 matches at 8 bases. This receptor was identified in a man younger than 45 in good health and CMV-seropositive. CDR3 sequence reads: CASTLDRGSYEQYF. CDR3 in DNA: TGTGCCAGCACCCTAGACAGGGGATCCTACGAGCAGTACTTC.